This is a list of T cell receptor beta chains from one sample in a study of response to subunit inactivated influenza vaccine. In TCRdb, the RT-PCR reads were re-called with MiXCR into one record per CDR3 protein. This repertoire shows about 170,000 distinct CDR3 sequences, about an eighth found once; its top ten account for approximately 30%. This sample was also put to use in a study of T cells expressing NK-cell markers.

This specimen was CD8+ T cells sorted from PBMCs, taken approximately 12 days after vaccination. The source of these receptors is a man aged 50-60 years who received an inactivated influenza vaccine. Each CDR3 is given with its conserved first and last residue. The D gene is left open where the match is weak. Clone size is given for some rows only: seen once, a few or many times, or a class if the clone is expanded.

J | V | D | size | DNA | CDR3
TRBJ2-1 | TRBV7-9 | . | few | TGTGCCAGCAGAGAGGGGAATGAGCAGTTCTTC | CASREGNEQFF
TRBJ2-7 | TRBV11-2 | TRBD2 | . | TGTGCCAGCAGCTTTGCAGGGACTAGGTCCTACGAGCAGTACTTC | CASSFAGTRSYEQYF
TRBJ1-2 | TRBV19 | TRBD1 | few | TGTGCCAGTAGTATCGGGACAGGGGACTATGGCTACACCTTC | CASSIGTGDYGYTF
TRBJ1-3 | TRBV6-2/TRBV6-3 | . | few | TGTGCCAGCAGTTACGGAGGAACTGGAAACACCATATATTTT | CASSYGGTGNTIYF
TRBJ2-1 | TRBV14 | . | . | TGTGCCAGCAGCCAGGGGTGGAATGAGCAGTTCTTC | CASSQGWNEQFF
TRBJ2-1 | TRBV12-5 | TRBD1 | few | TGTGCTAGTGGTATAGGGACAGGGGAACAGTTCTTC | CASGIGTGEQFF
TRBJ2-7 | TRBV28 | . | few | TGTGCCAGCAGTTTAAGTAGGACGGCCATAGCCTTCTACGAGCAGTACTTC | CASSLSRTAIAFYEQYF
TRBJ2-4 | TRBV29-1 | . | few | TGCAGCGTTGAATGGTCGGGAAAAAACATTCAGTACTTC | CSVEWSGKNIQYF
TRBJ1-1 | TRBV7-6 | . | many | TGTGCCAGCAGCTTGAATTGGGCCGAAGCTTTCTTT | CASSLNWAEAFF
TRBJ2-7 | TRBV30 | TRBD1 | . | TGTGCCTCTGCCCTACCGGGGACAGCCTACGAGCAGTACTTC | CASALPGTAYEQYF
TRBJ2-7 | TRBV11-2 | TRBD1 | many | TGTGCCAGCAGCAGCGACAGGGGATCCTACGAGCAGTACTTC | CASSSDRGSYEQYF
TRBJ2-1 | TRBV5-6 | TRBD2 | medium-sized | TGTGCCAGCAGCCTTATGGGACTAGCGGGAGGGTCCCGGCATTTTGTAGTGAATGAGCAGTTCTTC | CASSLMGLAGGSRHFVVNEQFF
TRBJ1-1 | TRBV28 | . | . | TGTGCCAGCAGCAAAGGGCACACTGAAGCTTTCTTT | CASSKGHTEAFF
TRBJ2-5 | TRBV28 | TRBD2 | few | TGTGCCAGCAGACCGCGGACTAGCTTGAAGACCCAGTACTTC | CASRPRTSLKTQYF
TRBJ1-2 | TRBV7-9 | TRBD1 | many | TGTGCCAGCAGCCCGACAGGGTTTGACGCTGGCTACACCTTC | CASSPTGFDAGYTF
TRBJ2-3 | TRBV2 | . | few | TGTGCCAGCAGCCCCTCTTTCAGCCTAAGCACAGATACGCAGTATTTT | CASSPSFSLSTDTQYF
TRBJ2-7 | TRBV4-1 | TRBD2 | many | TGCGCCAGCAGCCAAGGGACTAGAGGGTCCTACGAGCAGTACTTC | CASSQGTRGSYEQYF
TRBJ2-2 | TRBV12-3/TRBV12-4 | TRBD1 | few | TGTGCCAGCAATTCCGGGACAGCGAACACCGGGGAGCTGTTTTTT | CASNSGTANTGELFF
TRBJ2-7 | TRBV7-9 | TRBD1 | few | TGTGCCAGCAGCTTGGTGGGGACAGGGGGCGCCGAGCAGTACTTC | CASSLVGTGGAEQYF
TRBJ1-1 | TRBV7-8 | . | . | TGTGCCAGCAGCTTATTTCAGAACACTGAAGCTTTCTTT | CASSLFQNTEAFF
TRBJ2-7 | TRBV12-3/TRBV12-4 | . | few | TGTGCCAGCAGTTTAGCTAGCCTGTCCTACGAGCAGTACTTC | CASSLASLSYEQYF
TRBJ2-2 | TRBV5-1 | . | . | TGCGCCAGCAGCTTGGCCTGGGCCCGGCCCTCCATGCAGACCGGGGAGCTGTTTTTT | CASSLAWARPSMQTGELFF
TRBJ2-7 | TRBV28 | . | few | TGTGCCAGCAAGTGGGGGGAAGAGCAGTACTTC | CASKWGEEQYF
TRBJ2-7 | TRBV7-8 | TRBD2 | . | TGTGCCAGCAGCCCCTGGCGGGAGGTGGGCGAGCAGTACTTC | CASSPWREVGEQYF
TRBJ2-2 | TRBV28 | . | many | TGTGCCAGCACTACCGGGACCACTGCAAGCACCGGGGAGCTGTTTTTT | CASTTGTTASTGELFF
TRBJ1-2 | TRBV25-1 | . | many | TGTGCCAGCACGGACAGCTATGGCTACACCTTC | CASTDSYGYTF
TRBJ1-6 | TRBV12-3/TRBV12-4 | . | few | TGTGCCAGCAGCCCGGGCCCTACAACTTCACCCCTCCACTTT | CASSPGPTTSPLHF
TRBJ2-7 | TRBV20-1 | TRBD2 | few | TGCAGTGCTAGGCATCTTGGGGGGGCCTACGAGCAGTACTTC | CSARHLGGAYEQYF
TRBJ2-5 | TRBV7-8 | TRBD2 | . | TGTGCCAGCAGCGCGACTAGCTCGGAGACCCAGTACTTC | CASSATSSETQYF